These 17 T cell receptor beta chains originate from one sample sequenced in a study of molecular identifiers for immune sequencing clone quantification. Each CDR3 protein is one row after TCRdb ran MiXCR on the PCR reads. The sample lists roughly 320,000 distinct CDR3 sequences; about a fifth were seen once. Sequencing input: naive CD8+ T cells from blood, with Jurkat cell RNA spiked in. Sample subset: FACS-sorted CD8+CD4-CCR7+CD45RA+ naive T cells. The receptors stem from a human donor in good health. Some libraries in this study had Jurkat cell RNA spiked in.

Concerning this clonotype itself: A much larger clone sits a single nucleotide away, making a read error possible. The chain recombines TRBV7-9 with TRBJ2-3, with D perhaps TRBD1 (6 bases). There are 16 residues in the CDR3. The germline V and J ends were trimmed by 4 bases and 1 base, with 15 bases remaining between them. CDR1 and CDR2 (germline): SEHNR, FQNEAQ (reference sequence). The CDR3, as DNA: TGTGCCAGCAGCTCCTACACAGGGTGCGGCACAGATACGCAGTATTTT. Its translation: CASSSYTGCGTDTQYF.

This clonotype was detected a few times. The V gene is TRBV28, the J gene TRBJ2-5; tentatively, D is TRBD1 or TRBD2 (5 bases each). The V gene's germline CDR1 is MDHEN and CDR2 SYDVKM. Trimming stripped 7 bases from V and 1 base from J, with 16 bases between. This CDR3 spans 15 amino acids. The CDR3 coding sequence is TGTGCCAGCACTTCCCTAGGGGAGCTCCAAGAGACCCAGTACTTC. Its translation is CASTSLGELQETQYF. Together with reference TRBV28 and TRBJ2-5, the CDR3 gives the full variable domain: DVKVTQSSRYLVKRTGEKVFLECVQDMDHENMFWYRQDPGLGLRLIYFSYDVKMKEKGDIPEGYSVSREKKERFSLILESASTNQTSMYLCASTSLGELQETQYFGPGTRLLVL.

This chain joins TRBV4-3 and TRBJ2-7, with 7 bases fitting TRBD1. The CDR3 length is 24 residues. The junction had 36 bases not matched to a gene; V was cut back by 0 bases and J by 7 bases. CDR1 LGHNA and CDR2 YSLEER come from the germline V gene. The CDR3: CASSQDVPSAIKPGQPKLEEEQYF. In DNA, the CDR3 is TGCGCCAGCAGCCAAGATGTCCCTTCAGCAATTAAACCGGGACAGCCGAAGCTTGAGGAGGAGCAGTACTTC.

This clonotype was picked up many times. The chain carries TRBV5-4 and TRBJ2-1; TRBD1 aligns across 9 bases. CDR3 length: 13 amino acids. V dropped 5 bases and J dropped 5; count of bases not matched to a gene: 2. Germline V CDR1 and CDR2: SGHNT, YYREEE (reference sequence). CDR3 nucleotides: TGTGCCAGCAGTGGGACAGGGAACAATGAGCAGTTCTTC. Translated: CASSGTGNNEQFF. The full variable domain, its missing parts supplied by reference TRBV5-4 and TRBJ2-1, is ETGVTQSPTHLIKTRGQQVTLRCSSQSGHNTVSWYQQALGQGPQFIFQYYREEENGRGNFPPRFSGLQFPNYSSELNVNALELDDSALYLCASSGTGNNEQFFGPGTRLTVL.

Concerning this clonotype itself: A read error may be the cause here, since a much bigger clone is one base away. This rearrangement joins TRBV29-1 to TRBJ2-7; perhaps TRBD2 as D (7 bases). CDR3 length equals 16 residues. Germline V gene lookup returns CDR1 SQVTM and CDR2 ANQGSEA. The DNA for the CDR3 is TGCGGCGTTGAAGCCACAGGAGGGGGACTATTCTACGAGCAGTACTTC. Translation gives CGVEATGGGLFYEQYF.

This clonotype has ten or more counts. The V call is TRBV7-9, the J call TRBJ2-7, with no clear D. The CDR3 spans 13 residues. V was trimmed by 1 base and J by 6 bases, leaving 10 bases between them. The germline V gene has CDR1 SEHNR and CDR2 FQNEAQ (reference sequence). DNA for the CDR3: TGTGCCAGCAGCTTAGGGCCAAGCCTCGAGCAGTACTTC. Translation: CASSLGPSLEQYF.

Turning to this clonotype: This may come from a read error, since a much larger clone is one base off. The rearrangement joins TRBV15 to TRBJ1-4; D not resolved. V was pared by 1 base and J by 6 bases, with 9 bases between. From germline, CDR1 is LNHNV and CDR2 YYDKDF (reference sequence). The CDR3 sequence is 14 residues long. The CDR3 DNA follows: TGTGCCACCAGCAGAGCAAGCGAGGATGAAAAACTGTTTTTT. It encodes CATSRASEDEKLFF.

Points on this clonotype: The junction shows a germline mismatch at one end, possibly a read error. J is TRBJ2-7 and V is TRBV6-1; D is uncertain. The CDR3 contains 9 residues. Germline V gene sequence: CDR1 MNHNS, CDR2 SASEGT. The CDR3 protein is CAGSEEQYF. The CDR3, as DNA: TGCGCCGGCAGTGAAGAGCAGTACTTC.

The V gene is TRBV12-3 or TRBV12-4, the J gene TRBJ2-3, with unresolved D. This CDR3 is 10 amino acids long. V lost 6 bases to trimming and J lost 10 bases, with 8 bases between them. CDR3 nucleotide sequence: TGTGCCAGCAGCCCATTACCGCAGTATTTT. Encoded protein: CASSPLPQYF.

This clonotype has just a few counts. V is TRBV2 and J is TRBJ2-6; weak D call: TRBD2 (5 bases). Trimming removed 6 bases at V and 2 bases at J, with 17 bases between. Germline V gene sequence: CDR1 SNHLY, CDR2 FYNNEI. CDR3 length equals 17 residues. This CDR3 is CASRVVGDSAGANVLTF. The CDR3, as DNA: TGTGCCAGCAGGGTAGTCGGGGATTCTGCTGGGGCCAACGTCCTGACTTTC.

This clonotype was seen at least ten times. This chain links TRBV19 with TRBJ2-3; 9 bases are a match to TRBD1. V shed 5 bases and J 3 bases; nucleotides not matched to a gene: 6. The CDR3 consists of 15 residues. Germline-derived CDR1 and CDR2 are LNHDA and SQIVND (reference sequence). The CDR3 here is CASSATGGWTDTQYF. The CDR3 region has the DNA TGTGCCAGTAGTGCCACAGGGGGCTGGACAGATACGCAGTATTTT.

Many counts were recorded for this clonotype. The chain has TRBV28 and TRBJ2-2; D not resolved. This CDR3 has 15 amino acids. In germline, CDR1 is MDHEN, CDR2 SYDVKM. Trimming took 6 bases from V and 0 from J, leaving 11 bases between them. The CDR3 region has the DNA TGTGCCAGCAGATTTAGATGGGCGAACACCGGGGAGCTGTTTTTT. This codes for CASRFRWANTGELFF.

Turning to this clonotype: Germline and junction disagree at one end, which may indicate a read error. The CDR3 here is CASCDRDSGYSNRPQHF. CDR3 nucleotides: TGTGCCAGCTGTGACCGGGACAGCGGTTATAGCAATCGGCCCCAGCATTTT. The chain has TRBV6-2 or TRBV6-3 and TRBJ1-5; 7 nucleotides agree with TRBD1. The length of the CDR3 is 17 residues. The V gene's germline CDR1 is MNHEY and CDR2 SVGEGT.

This clonotype appeared many times. The chain carries TRBV5-5 and TRBJ2-3; D not certain. CDR1 is SGHKS, CDR2 YYEKEE, per germline (reference sequence). V lost 4 bases, J lost 4 bases, and 16 bases lay in between. The CDR3 has 15 residues. In DNA form, the CDR3 reads TGTGCCAGCAGCCCCATAAAAGGACGCCCAGATACGCAGTATTTT. Translated, it gives CASSPIKGRPDTQYF.

This clonotype has a count of ten or more. V usage is TRBV4-1 and J usage is TRBJ1-1; D gene ambiguous. The CDR3 extends over 16 amino acids. V was clipped by 2 bases and J by 0 bases, with 13 bases between them. Germline CDR1 reads MGHRA; CDR2 reads YSYEKL. The DNA for the CDR3 is TGCGCCAGCAGCCAAAAGACGGGGATAATGAACACTGAAGCTTTCTTT. This encodes CASSQKTGIMNTEAFF.

This clonotype appeared many times. The chain's CDR3 is CSARHFIMNTEAFF. Written as DNA, the CDR3 is TGCAGTGCTAGACATTTCATTATGAACACTGAAGCTTTCTTT. The chain links TRBV20-1 to TRBJ1-1; no firm D call. Trimming pared 2 bases from V and 0 bases from J, leaving 10 bases between. The CDR3 is made up of 14 amino acids. Germline V gene sequence: CDR1 DFQATT, CDR2 SNEGSKA (reference sequence).

The chain couples TRBV4-2 to TRBJ2-1; D might be TRBD1 (5 bases). The CDR3 contains 15 residues. Germline CDR1 reads LGHNA; CDR2 reads YNFKEQ. Trimming removed 0 bases at V and 3 bases at J, with 9 bases between. CDR3 DNA: TGTGCCAGCAGCCAAGATCGCCAGGGCTACAATGAGCAGTTCTTC. It specifies CASSQDRQGYNEQFF.